Each of the 5 T cell receptor beta chains below was sequenced from the same sample in a study of post-analysis software for immune sequencing data. General study findings and limits: Patients showed TRBV5-6, TRBV5-1 and TRBV20-1 among a handful of TRBV segments more frequent than in controls.

Unique molecular identifiers featured in each of the TCR beta cDNA libraries. From the PCR reads, TCRdb called clonotypes with MiXCR, one entry per CDR3 protein. The sample lists more than 450,000 distinct CDR3 sequences, roughly 47% occurring once. For these receptors, no antigen is known. The material sequenced was blood. These receptors came from a girl aged 10-17 years with multiple sclerosis.

This clonotype was seen at least ten times. This chain links TRBV12-3 or TRBV12-4 with TRBJ2-7; 9 positions match TRBD2. The J segment lost 5 bases and the V segment lost 6 bases, leaving 5 bases of the junction unmatched. The CDR3 is 13 amino acids. The CDR3: CASSRSGSNEQYF. The CDR3 DNA follows: TGTGCCAGCAGCCGTAGCGGGAGCAACGAGCAGTACTTC.

The rearrangement uses TRBV12-3 or TRBV12-4 and TRBJ1-2; D gene unclear. This CDR3 is built from 13 residues. V lost 3 bases and J lost 8, with 13 bases in between. CDR3 nucleotides: TGTGCCAGCAGTTTGTGGGGTAGAGCCGGCTACACCTTC. Translated, it gives CASSLWGRAGYTF.

This chain uses TRBV7-9 with TRBJ1-2; D is perhaps TRBD1 (5 bases). V lost 0 bases and J lost 6, with 11 bases in between. Germline V CDR1 and CDR2: SEHNR, FQNEAQ (reference sequence). The CDR3 consists of 14 residues. CDR3 DNA: TGTGCCAGCAGCTTAGCAGGCAGGGTCAATGGCTACACCTTC. It translates to CASSLAGRVNGYTF.

The chain couples TRBV3-1 to TRBJ1-2; TRBD1 might be the D (6 bases). The CDR3 has 14 residues. V shed 4 bases and J shed 8 bases, with 17 bases lying between them. CDR1 and CDR2 from the germline V gene are LGHDT and YNNKEL (reference sequence). The CDR3 DNA follows: TGTGCCAGCAGCCCGACGGCGGGGGGGCAGGGCTACACCTTC. Translation gives CASSPTAGGQGYTF. Combining the CDR3 with reference TRBV3-1 and TRBJ1-2 gives the whole variable domain DTAVSQTPKYLVTQMGNDKSIKCEQNLGHDTMYWYKQDSKKFLKIMFSYNNKELIINETVPNRFSPKSPDKAHLNLHINSLELGDSAVYFCASSPTAGGQGYTFGSGTRLTVV.

This clonotype was counted only a few times. This chain uses TRBV27 with TRBJ2-3; no clear D gene. V was cut by 5 bases and J by 6 bases, with 6 bases left in between. The germline V gene has CDR1 MNHEY and CDR2 SMNVEV (reference sequence). The CDR3 runs 11 residues. This CDR3 reads CASSAYDTQYF. The CDR3 DNA reads TGTGCCAGCAGTGCATATGATACGCAGTATTTT.